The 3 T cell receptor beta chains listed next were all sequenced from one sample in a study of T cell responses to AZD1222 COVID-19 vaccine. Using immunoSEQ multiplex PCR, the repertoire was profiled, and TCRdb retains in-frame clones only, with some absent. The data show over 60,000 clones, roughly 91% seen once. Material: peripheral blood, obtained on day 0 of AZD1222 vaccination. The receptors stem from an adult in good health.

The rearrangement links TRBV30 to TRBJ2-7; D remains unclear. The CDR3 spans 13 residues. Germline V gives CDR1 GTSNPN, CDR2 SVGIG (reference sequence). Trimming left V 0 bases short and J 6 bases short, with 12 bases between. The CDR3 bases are TGTGCCTGGAGTGTGTACGTTGCATCCGAGCAGTACTTC. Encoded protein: CAWSVYVASEQYF.

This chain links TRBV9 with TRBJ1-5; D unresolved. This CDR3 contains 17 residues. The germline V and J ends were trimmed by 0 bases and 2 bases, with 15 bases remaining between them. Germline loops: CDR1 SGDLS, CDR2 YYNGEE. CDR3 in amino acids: CASSVGPSSRGNQPQHF. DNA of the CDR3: TGTGCCAGCAGCGTAGGTCCTTCGTCAAGGGGCAATCAGCCCCAGCATTTT.

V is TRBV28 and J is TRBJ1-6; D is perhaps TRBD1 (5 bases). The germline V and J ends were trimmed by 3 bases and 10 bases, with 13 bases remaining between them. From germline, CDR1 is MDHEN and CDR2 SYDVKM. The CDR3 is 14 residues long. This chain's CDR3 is CASSLNQGMSPLHF. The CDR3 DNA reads TGTGCCAGCAGTTTGAATCAGGGTATGTCACCCCTCCACTTT.